Detailed here is one TCR beta chain. Its antigen is unidentified. Naive CD8 cells comprised CD45RO-negative, CCR7-positively selected cells, excluding terminally differentiated effector memory CD45RA+ cells. Original data processing: Because ImmunoSEQ provided only junction sequences with no quality scores, the filtering differed. Libraries were prepared by immunoSEQ multiplex PCR; TCRdb keeps only in-frame clonotypes and omits some of them. V, J and clone size are those of that table, while D and trimming were read from the DNA. The sample has roughly 2,000,000 clones, 93% seen once. This specimen comes from a study of shared clonotypes between healthy human individuals. Germline V gives CDR1 MNHEY, CDR2 SMNVEV (reference sequence). V gave up 5 bases and J gave up 0 bases, with 8 bases separating them. The CDR3 runs 14 residues. Study results and limitations: Large sequencing depth failed to make sorted-subset sequencing complete, rarefaction showed. Some naive CD4 clonotypes, roughly 4.8%, turned up in common across several donors. Clonotypes shared by all four sorted-subset donors had higher generation probabilities than non-shared clonotypes.

The specimen was naive CD8+ T cells from PBMCs. The sequence was collected from a man aged 18 to 29 in good health. Some clones in this sample may be carry-over from other donors' samples. V gene TRBV27 combines with J gene TRBJ1-3; the D is unclear. CDR3 residues: CASSPRRSGNTIYF. In nucleotides, the CDR3 is TGTGCCAGCAGTCCTCGTCGCTCTGGAAACACCATATATTTT.